Shown below are 14 T cell receptor beta chains from a single sample sequenced in a study of T-cell memory formation after mild COVID-19. TCRdb recomputed calls from the 5' RACE reads with MiXCR, one row per CDR3 protein. There are over 150,000 distinct CDR3 sequences in the sample; approximately 12% occur only once, and approximately 3.3% lies in the top ten. The specimen sequenced was PBMCs or a T cell subset sorted from them (not recorded which). The source of these receptors is a man between 18 and 29 years old who had mild COVID-19 (a few samples of this study predate the infection). Cell type and time point are not known.

The J gene is TRBJ1-3, the V gene TRBV5-1; D gene uncertain. The germline V and J ends were trimmed by 2 bases and 2 bases, with 14 bases remaining between them. The CDR3 covers 16 residues. Per germline, CDR1 SGHRS and CDR2 YFSETQ. CDR3 sequence reads: CASSLGWRATGNTIYF. CDR3 bases: TGCGCCAGCAGCTTAGGTTGGCGGGCTACTGGAAACACCATATATTTT.

The rearrangement joins TRBV27 to TRBJ1-2; 7 bases line up with TRBD1. Germline trimming cut 5 bases from V and 6 bases from J; bases unmatched to any gene: 12. This CDR3 has 15 amino acids. Looked up from germline, CDR1 is MNHEY and CDR2 is SMNVEV (reference sequence). The CDR3 nucleotides are TGTGCCAGCAGTCGCTACAGGGGTGGTGATAATGGCTACACCTTC. It is translated as CASSRYRGGDNGYTF.

The rearrangement joins TRBV7-9 to TRBJ1-1; 7 bases are shared with TRBD1. V shed 1 base, J shed 2 bases, and the junction held 10 bases outside the gene matches. The CDR3 loop spans 17 amino acids. The germline gives CDR1 SEHNR, CDR2 FQNEAQ (reference sequence). The CDR3 loop is CASSLDWRQGGNTEAFF. CDR3 coding DNA: TGTGCCAGCAGCTTAGATTGGAGACAGGGTGGTAACACTGAAGCTTTCTTT.

In its sample, this clonotype was seen a few times. This rearrangement joins TRBV7-2 to TRBJ2-3; 12 bases are a match to TRBD2. This CDR3 spans 17 amino acids. Germline lookup yields CDR1 SGHTA and CDR2 FQGNSA. The ends lost 5 bases at V and 5 bases at J; junction bases unmatched: 11. CDR3 sequence reads: CASSLPLVTSGGDTQYF. DNA of the CDR3: TGTGCCAGCAGCCTCCCCCTAGTGACTAGCGGGGGAGATACGCAGTATTTT.

The genes are TRBV10-3 and TRBJ2-4; D is undetermined. The germline V and J ends were trimmed by 4 bases and 8 bases, with 15 bases remaining between them. Germline V CDR1 and CDR2: ENHRY, SYGVKD. The CDR3 is 14 amino acids. The CDR3 loop reads CAISGAAFTDIQYF. The CDR3 DNA is TGTGCCATCAGTGGTGCGGCCTTTACGGACATTCAGTACTTC.

The chain combines TRBV5-1 with TRBJ2-5, with D perhaps matching TRBD2 (5 bases). The CDR3 is 13 residues long. V lost 4 bases to trimming and J lost 0 bases, with 7 bases between them. Germline V gene data show CDR1 as SGHRS and CDR2 as YFSETQ. CDR3 residues: CASSRGDQETQYF. The CDR3 DNA follows: TGCGCCAGCAGCCGGGGAGACCAAGAGACCCAGTACTTC.

Only a few counts were recorded for this clonotype. The chain employs TRBV5-6 and TRBJ1-4, with 8 bases aligning to TRBD1. CDR3 length: 15 residues. Germline assignment: CDR1 SGHDT and CDR2 YYEEEE. V lost 1 base, J lost 4 bases, and 3 bases stayed unmatched. Here the CDR3 DNA reads TGTGCCAGCAGCTTGACGACAGGGGATAATGAAAAACTGTTTTTT. Translation gives CASSLTTGDNEKLFF.

This clonotype occurred many times. The chain couples TRBV5-1 to TRBJ2-2, with unresolved D. Germline V gene data show CDR1 as SGHRS and CDR2 as YFSETQ. The CDR3 is 14 residues long. Trimming stripped 2 bases from V and 4 bases from J, with 9 bases between. CDR3 in DNA: TGCGCCAGCAGCTTCGGCGGTGGCACCGGGGAGCTGTTTTTT. Protein: CASSFGGGTGELFF.

This clonotype was counted only a few times. The chain is built from TRBV7-8 and TRBJ2-1; 13 nucleotides line up with TRBD2. J was trimmed by 0 bases and V by 2 bases; bases with no gene match: 7. The V gene's germline CDR1 is SGHVS and CDR2 FQNEAQ. The CDR3 extends over 19 amino acids. This CDR3 reads CASSLRRLAGGNSYNEQFF. The DNA of the CDR3 is TGTGCCAGCAGCTTAAGGAGACTAGCGGGGGGCAACTCCTACAATGAGCAGTTCTTC.

The gene calls are TRBV6-2 or TRBV6-3 and TRBJ2-3; 9 nucleotides align to TRBD2. The ends lost 4 bases at V and 1 base at J; junction bases unmatched: 3. Germline CDR1 MNHEY, CDR2 SVGEGT. CDR3 length: 15 amino acids. CDR3 nucleotides: TGTGCCAGCAGTTTTAAGCGGGGGGGCACAGATACGCAGTATTTT. Translated: CASSFKRGGTDTQYF.

This rearrangement joins TRBV18 to TRBJ1-1; D remains ambiguous. The CDR3 has 14 residues. Germline CDR1 reads KGHSH; CDR2 reads LQKENI. V gave up 0 bases and J gave up 0 bases, with 5 bases separating them. CDR3 in amino acids: CASSPPYLNTEAFF. CDR3 coding DNA: TGTGCCAGCTCACCACCATATTTGAACACTGAAGCTTTCTTT.

The sample holds many counts of this clonotype. The chain recombines TRBV18 with TRBJ2-3; D unclear. This CDR3 spans 11 amino acids. Trimming shortened V by 8 bases and J by 2 bases, and 5 bases separated the two germline ends. Germline V gene lookup returns CDR1 KGHSH and CDR2 LQKENI. Here the CDR3 reads CASSPTDTQYF. In DNA form, the CDR3 reads TGTGCCAGCAGCCCCACAGATACGCAGTATTTT.

This clonotype was seen ten or more times. The CDR3 loop is CSARRGGQPQHF. CDR3 bases: TGCAGTGCTAGAAGGGGTGGGCAGCCCCAGCATTTT. This chain links TRBV20-1 with TRBJ1-5, with D possibly TRBD1 on 5 matching bases. Germline CDR1 and CDR2: DFQATT and SNEGSKA (reference sequence). CDR3 length equals 12 residues. Trimming shortened V by 2 bases and J by 7 bases, and 9 bases separated the two germline ends.

This clonotype was seen a few times. CDR3: CASRLTRGITDTQYF. CDR3 DNA: TGTGCCAGCAGGCTGACTCGGGGGATCACAGATACGCAGTATTTT. The chain has TRBV7-2 and TRBJ2-3; a weak D match, TRBD2 (6 bases). Per germline, CDR1 SGHTA and CDR2 FQGNSA. The ends were cut back, 6 bases at V and 2 bases at J, with 15 bases in the middle. The CDR3 has 15 residues.